One and the same sample provided the 22 T cell receptor beta chains below, sequenced in a study of blood T cell repertoires in COVID-19. Sequenced by immunoSEQ multiplex PCR; TCRdb stores in-frame clones only, minus some. In the table there are about 210,000 clones, roughly 87% of which are singletons. The specimen was PBMCs or T cells enriched from blood (not recorded which). Source of these receptors: a man in his late teens or twenties with acute COVID-19.

This chain joins TRBV5-1 and TRBJ1-2; 7 bases map to TRBD1. Per the germline V gene, CDR1 is SGHRS and CDR2 is YFSETQ. The CDR3 has 16 amino acids. J was trimmed by 4 bases and V by 3 bases; bases with no gene match: 12. In DNA, the CDR3 is TGCGCCAGCAGCTCATCAGGAACAGGGGCCCCCTATGGCTACACCTTC. Amino acids: CASSSSGTGAPYGYTF.

The CDR3 DNA follows: TGCGCCAGCAGTTACACAAATGCCGGACAGGGGTACCAGCCCCAGCATTTT. Translation gives CASSYTNAGQGYQPQHF. The J gene is TRBJ1-5, the V gene TRBV5-1, with 9 bases lining up with TRBD1. V was clipped by 5 bases and J by 7 bases; unmatched bases: 16. The CDR3 is 17 amino acids. Germline lookup yields CDR1 SGHRS and CDR2 YFSETQ. Combining the CDR3 with reference TRBV5-1 and TRBJ1-5 gives the whole variable domain KAGVTQTPRYLIKTRGQQVTLSCSPISGHRSVSWYQQTPGQGLQFLFEYFSETQRNKGNFPGRFSGRQFSNSRSEMNVSTLELGDSALYLCASSYTNAGQGYQPQHFGDGTRLSIL.

The chain recombines TRBV30 with TRBJ1-6, with D possibly TRBD1 on 5 matching bases. V was clipped by 2 bases and J by 8 bases, with 16 bases between them. CDR3 length: 15 residues. Germline V gene sequence: CDR1 GTSNPN, CDR2 SVGIG (reference sequence). The DNA of the CDR3 is TGTGCCTGGAGTCCCCCTCGGCAGGGCCATTCACCCCTCCACTTT. Its protein product is CAWSPPRQGHSPLHF.

The chain employs TRBV6-1 and TRBJ1-6; D uncertain. This CDR3 is 15 amino acids long. The germline gives CDR1 MNHNS, CDR2 SASEGT. V lost 3 bases and J lost 7, with 13 bases in between. Here the CDR3 reads CASSETGVGNSPLHF. The CDR3 DNA sequence: TGTGCCAGCAGTGAGACGGGAGTCGGCAATTCACCCCTCCACTTT.

V gene TRBV11-3 combines with J gene TRBJ2-5; D not resolved. The CDR3 is 15 residues long. The germline V gene encodes CDR1 SGHNT and CDR2 YENEEA. V lost 5 bases and J 3 bases, leaving 16 bases between the germline ends. CDR3 sequence reads: CASSPLSTWEETQYF. The CDR3 DNA reads TGTGCCAGCAGCCCTCTCTCGACTTGGGAAGAGACCCAGTACTTC. Combining the CDR3 with reference TRBV11-3 and TRBJ2-5 gives the whole variable domain EAGVVQSPRYKIIEKKQPVAFWCNPISGHNTLYWYLQNLGQGPELLIRYENEEAVDDSQLPKDRFSAERLKGVDSTLKIQPAELGDSAVYLCASSPLSTWEETQYFGPGTRLLVL.

The J gene is TRBJ2-5, the V gene TRBV4-1, with D possibly TRBD2 on 5 matching bases. The length of the CDR3 is 13 residues. Germline lookup yields CDR1 MGHRA and CDR2 YSYEKL. With 4 bases removed from V and 5 bases from J, the gap between germline ends came to 11 bases. In DNA, the CDR3 is TGCGCCAGCAGCCTTACTAGGGAGGAGACCCAGTACTTC. Translation gives CASSLTREETQYF.

This rearrangement joins TRBV2 to TRBJ2-7, with TRBD2 matching over 7 bases. Germline V gene lookup returns CDR1 SNHLY and CDR2 FYNNEI. V trimming: 2 bases; J trimming: 2 bases; junction bases outside the gene matches: 6. This CDR3 contains 15 residues. The chain's CDR3 is CASSEYIGTTYEQYF. The CDR3 DNA reads TGTGCCAGCAGTGAATATATAGGGACTACCTACGAGCAGTACTTC.

The chain combines TRBV7-2 with TRBJ2-7; D possibly corresponds to TRBD1 (5 bases). The germline V gene encodes CDR1 SGHTA and CDR2 FQGNSA. The CDR3 length is 11 residues. V lost 3 bases and J lost 5, with 5 bases in between. The CDR3 region is CASSFRDEQYF. CDR3 DNA sequence: TGTGCCAGCAGCTTCAGGGACGAGCAGTACTTC.

V is TRBV27 and J is TRBJ1-2; 7 bases agree with TRBD1. V lost 10 bases and J lost 2; bases outside the gene matches: 7. The germline CDR1 and CDR2 sequences are MNHEY and SMNVEV (reference sequence). This CDR3 is built from 13 residues. In DNA form, the CDR3 reads TGTGCCACCGCGACAGGGATAAACTATGGCTACACCTTC. Its translation is CATATGINYGYTF.

The rearrangement joins TRBV6-2 or TRBV6-3 to TRBJ1-5, with TRBD1 matching over 9 bases. This CDR3 contains 14 residues. Germline-derived CDR1 and CDR2 are MNHEY and SVGEGT. Trimming at V came to 4 bases and at J to 7 bases, leaving 5 bases not matched to a gene. The CDR3 sequence: CASSSGTGYQPQHF. CDR3 bases: TGTGCCAGCAGTTCCGGGACAGGGTACCAGCCCCAGCATTTT.

The chain links TRBV27 to TRBJ1-4; tentatively, D is TRBD1 (6 bases). With 5 bases removed from V and 8 bases from J, the gap between germline ends came to 12 bases. CDR1 is MNHEY, CDR2 SMNVEV, per germline (reference sequence). The CDR3 has 13 amino acids. The CDR3 loop is CASSLDRREKLFF. The CDR3 nucleotides read TGTGCCAGCAGTCTGGACAGACGGGAAAAACTGTTTTTT.

The chain recombines TRBV19 with TRBJ1-2; TRBD1 aligns across 12 bases. The V gene end was trimmed by 7 bases and the J gene end by 4 bases; junction bases not matched to a gene: 7. Germline loops: CDR1 LNHDA, CDR2 SQIVND (reference sequence). CDR3 length: 15 amino acids. The CDR3 DNA follows: TGTGCCAGTACCTGGGACAGGGGGCCAGCCTATGGCTACACCTTC. This translates into CASTWDRGPAYGYTF.

The rearrangement links TRBV30 to TRBJ1-2; D perhaps matches TRBD1 (6 bases). Trimming cost V 4 bases and J 4 bases, with 16 bases left between them. CDR1 and CDR2 (germline): GTSNPN, SVGIG (reference sequence). There are 14 residues in the CDR3. For the CDR3, the DNA is TGTGCCTGGACGATACAGGGCTTGGTCTATGGCTACACCTTC. Translating it yields CAWTIQGLVYGYTF.

The CDR3 is CASSSTTGNNQPQHF. Written as DNA, the CDR3 is TGTGCCAGCAGTTCCACTACAGGGAACAATCAGCCCCAGCATTTT. The rearrangement joins TRBV7-9 to TRBJ1-5, with D perhaps TRBD1 (6 bases). V was clipped by 6 bases and J by 3 bases, with 15 bases between them. CDR3 length: 15 amino acids. Per the germline V gene, CDR1 is SEHNR and CDR2 is FQNEAQ (reference sequence).

CDR3 in DNA: TGTGCCATCAGGGGTTGGACTAGCGGGAGCACAGATACGCAGTATTTT. Protein sequence: CAIRGWTSGSTDTQYF. The chain combines TRBV10-3 with TRBJ2-3; the match to TRBD2 covers 11 bases. Germline lookup yields CDR1 ENHRY and CDR2 SYGVKD. The CDR3 spans 16 residues. V shed 6 bases, J shed 0 bases, and the junction held 5 bases outside the gene matches.

With respect to this clone: A junction end diverges from the germline sequence, so it may reflect a read error. This chain uses TRBV7-7 with TRBJ2-3; D is undetermined. CDR1 and CDR2 (germline): SSHAT, FNYEAQ (reference sequence). This CDR3 has 15 residues. The CDR3 spells CASSLLPVSTDTQYF. The CDR3 DNA reads as TGTGCTAGCAGCTTATTACCAGTCAGCACAGATACGCAGTATTTT.

V usage is TRBV5-4 and J usage is TRBJ1-1, with TRBD1 matching over 9 bases. The V gene end was trimmed by 2 bases and the J gene end by 2 bases; junction bases not matched to a gene: 4. CDR3 length: 15 amino acids. Per germline, CDR1 SGHNT and CDR2 YYREEE (reference sequence). CDR3 bases: TGTGCCAGCAGCTTCCGGGGACAGGGTAACACTGAAGCTTTCTTT. This translates into CASSFRGQGNTEAFF.

This chain uses TRBV19 with TRBJ2-2, with 7 bases identical to TRBD1. CDR1 is LNHDA, CDR2 SQIVND, per germline (reference sequence). CDR3 size: 17 residues. The J segment lost 4 bases and the V segment lost 0 bases, leaving 8 bases of the junction unmatched. Written as DNA, the CDR3 is TGTGCCAGTAGTATAGAAGGGGACAGCCGAGCCACCGGGGAGCTGTTTTTT. This sequence encodes CASSIEGDSRATGELFF. The entire variable domain, with the rest obtained from reference TRBV19 and TRBJ2-2, is as follows: DGGITQSPKYLFRKEGQNVTLSCEQNLNHDAMYWYRQDPGQGLRLIYYSQIVNDFQKGDIAEGYSVSREKKESFPLTVTSAQKNPTAFYLCASSIEGDSRATGELFFGEGSRLTVL.

This chain connects TRBV11-2 to TRBJ1-1; D is perhaps TRBD1 (5 bases). Trimming removed 5 bases at V and 3 bases at J, with 19 bases between. Germline CDR1 reads SGHAT; CDR2 reads FQNNGV. The length of the CDR3 is 16 residues. CDR3 sequence (DNA): TGTGCCAGCAGCCTATCCCTGGCCAGGGCATACACTGAAGCTTTCTTT. Translated: CASSLSLARAYTEAFF.

This clone showed up just once. The rearrangement joins TRBV9 to TRBJ2-7; 9 bases align to TRBD2. CDR3 length: 13 residues. With 2 bases clipped from V and 6 bases from J, the junction kept 3 bases outside the gene matches. CDR1 is SGDLS and CDR2 is YYNGEE in the germline V gene. The CDR3 loop is CASSVVTSGEQYF. Here the CDR3 DNA reads TGTGCCAGCAGCGTGGTGACTAGCGGCGAGCAGTACTTC.

V and J are TRBV30 and TRBJ1-3; D gene uncertain. The CDR3 sequence is 14 residues long. Germline V gene data show CDR1 as GTSNPN and CDR2 as SVGIG (reference sequence). Trimming pared 2 bases from V and 0 bases from J, leaving 8 bases between. The CDR3, as DNA: TGTGCCTGGAGTCCAGGATACTCTGGAAACACCATATATTTT. Translating gives CAWSPGYSGNTIYF. Based on the CDR3 plus reference TRBV30 and TRBJ1-3, the full variable domain is SQTIHQWPATLVQPVGSPLSLECTVEGTSNPNLYWYRQAAGRGLQLLFYSVGIGQISSEVPQNLSASRPQDRQFILSSKKLLLSDSGFYLCAWSPGYSGNTIYFGEGSWLTVV.

The rearrangement uses TRBV28 and TRBJ2-4; TRBD1 agrees at 10 bases. The length of the CDR3 is 17 residues. Germline CDR1 is MDHEN and CDR2 is SYDVKM. V was pared by 6 bases and J by 0 bases, with 8 bases of the junction left unmatched. CDR3 protein: CASRGQGETLAKNIQYF. In DNA form, the CDR3 reads TGTGCCAGCAGAGGACAGGGGGAGACCCTAGCCAAAAACATTCAGTACTTC.